Below, 25 T cell receptor beta chains from the same sample are listed, as sequenced in a study of OX40 agonist ivuxolimab in advanced cancers. Some clones are missing from TCRdb's copy, which holds only in-frame ones; the method was immunoSEQ multiplex PCR. Found here are more than 35,000 clones, 80% of them singletons; the top ten hold nearly 7%. The sample in question was CD4+ or CD8+ T cells sorted from blood, obtained in a trial of the OX40 agonist ivuxolimab. The receptors derive from an adult with an advanced solid tumor such as melanoma, head and neck, liver or kidney cancer.

This clone was counted a single time. The V and J genes are TRBV27 and TRBJ2-2, with D perhaps TRBD1 or TRBD2 (5 bases each). The germline gives CDR1 MNHEY, CDR2 SMNVEV (reference sequence). This CDR3 contains 14 residues. The germline V and J ends were trimmed by 8 bases and 1 base, with 11 bases remaining between them. This CDR3 reads CASQRDVNTGELFF. Written as DNA, the CDR3 is TGTGCCAGCCAACGGGACGTGAACACCGGGGAGCTGTTTTTT.

The chain links TRBV7-9 to TRBJ2-1, with D maybe TRBD2 (6 bases). V lost 4 bases, J lost 0 bases, and 16 bases lay in between. This CDR3 region has 17 residues. Germline V gene lookup returns CDR1 SEHNR and CDR2 FQNEAQ (reference sequence). This CDR3 reads CASSSPLSGSSYNEQFF. CDR3 nucleotide sequence: TGTGCCAGCAGCTCGCCGCTTAGCGGTAGCTCCTACAATGAGCAGTTCTTC.

V and J are TRBV4-3 and TRBJ2-1; 9 bases line up with TRBD2. The CDR3 runs 22 residues. Germline lookup yields CDR1 LGHNA and CDR2 YSLEER. Losses at the gene ends were 0 bases for V and 0 bases for J; bases not matched to a gene: 18. The CDR3 nucleotides read TGCGCCAGCAGCCAAGATGCCCGGGTTTGGCGGGAGGGGGCCTTCTCCTACAATGAGCAGTTCTTC. This sequence encodes CASSQDARVWREGAFSYNEQFF.

The chain combines TRBV10-3 with TRBJ2-2, with a weak D call TRBD2 (5 bases). V was trimmed by 4 bases and J by 0 bases, leaving 9 bases between them. The germline V gene has CDR1 ENHRY and CDR2 SYGVKD. This CDR3 region has 15 residues. The CDR3 coding sequence is TGTGCCATCAGTGTTGCGGGCCCGAACACCGGGGAGCTGTTTTTT. Protein sequence: CAISVAGPNTGELFF.

The CDR3 loop reads CASSPTRGNTEAFF. DNA of the CDR3: TGCGCCAGCAGCCCCACCAGGGGGAACACTGAAGCTTTCTTT. The chain carries TRBV5-1 and TRBJ1-1; tentative D call: TRBD1 (6 bases). Trimming pared 4 bases from V and 1 base from J, leaving 11 bases between. This CDR3 is 14 amino acids long. CDR1 SGHRS and CDR2 YFSETQ come from the germline V gene.

The chain is built from TRBV2 and TRBJ2-3; D uncertain. Germline CDR1 reads SNHLY; CDR2 reads FYNNEI. Trimming left V 1 base short and J 0 bases short, with 5 bases between. There are 14 residues in the CDR3. CDR3 sequence: CASSEGLSTDTQYF. CDR3 in DNA: TGTGCCAGCAGTGAAGGACTGAGCACAGATACGCAGTATTTT.

V is TRBV7-2 and J is TRBJ2-7; D not resolved. This CDR3 contains 14 residues. Germline V CDR1 and CDR2: SGHTA, FQGNSA. Trimming removed 3 bases from V and 0 bases from J, with 9 bases in between. The CDR3 DNA sequence: TGTGCCAGCAGCTTGACGGAGAGCTCCTACGAGCAGTACTTC. Translated, it gives CASSLTESSYEQYF.

The V and J genes are TRBV10-2 and TRBJ2-3; D remains ambiguous. Between the trimmed V and J ends, which lost 1 base and 2 bases, there was a span of 13 bases. Germline CDR1 reads WSHSY; CDR2 reads SAAADI. The CDR3 length is 16 residues. The DNA for the CDR3 is TGCGCCAGCAGTGAGTTGGCTGTCAATCCCACAGATACGCAGTATTTT. Translated, it gives CASSELAVNPTDTQYF.

The chain employs TRBV5-4 and TRBJ2-1, with 11 positions matching TRBD2. The CDR3 is made up of 18 amino acids. Germline trimming cut 6 bases from V and 9 bases from J; bases unmatched to any gene: 20. Germline CDR1 reads SGHNT; CDR2 reads YYREEE (reference sequence). CDR3 residues: CASTLKAARTSGPGEQFF. As DNA, the CDR3 is TGTGCCAGCACCCTGAAGGCTGCCAGGACTAGCGGGCCGGGTGAGCAGTTCTTC.

The rearrangement uses TRBV4-1 and TRBJ2-1, with unresolved D. The CDR3 totals 13 residues. The germline CDR1 and CDR2 sequences are MGHRA and YSYEKL. V was pared by 0 bases and J by 12 bases, with 12 bases between. CDR3 region: CASSQEALRRQFF. CDR3 nucleotides: TGCGCCAGCAGCCAAGAAGCGCTTCGGAGGCAGTTCTTC.

The V and J genes are TRBV7-9 and TRBJ1-4; D is undetermined. Trimming stripped 2 bases from V and 0 bases from J, with 10 bases between. The CDR3 is 16 amino acids. Germline-derived CDR1 and CDR2 are SEHNR and FQNEAQ (reference sequence). Here the CDR3 reads CASSLPFGPTNEKLFF. For the CDR3, the DNA is TGTGCCAGCAGCTTACCTTTTGGGCCAACTAATGAAAAACTGTTTTTT.

The table lists this clone with a few counts. This chain links TRBV30 with TRBJ2-7; D uncertain. In germline, CDR1 is GTSNPN, CDR2 SVGIG (reference sequence). The CDR3 covers 13 residues. Trimming pared 4 bases from V and 3 bases from J, leaving 13 bases between. Here the CDR3 DNA reads TGTGCCTGGACCCGCGGCTTAAACTACGAGCAGTACTTC. Its translation: CAWTRGLNYEQYF.

This clone was counted between two and nine times. The genes are TRBV6-5 and TRBJ1-1, with D perhaps matching TRBD1 (6 bases). Looked up from germline, CDR1 is MNHEY and CDR2 is SVGAGI. Trimming stripped 7 bases from V and 5 bases from J, with 17 bases between. CDR3 length equals 14 residues. CDR3 in amino acids: CASIGGAEGTEAFF. Here the CDR3 DNA reads TGTGCCAGCATCGGGGGCGCAGAAGGTACTGAAGCTTTCTTT.

V is TRBV29-1 and J is TRBJ2-5, with 9 bases identical to TRBD1. The J call may be incorrect, as the DNA end agrees better with TRBJ2-7. This CDR3 region has 19 residues. CDR1 is SQVTM and CDR2 is ANQGSEA in the germline V gene. This chain's CDR3 is CSVVGLFGRTGGEMYEQYF. The CDR3, as DNA: TGCAGCGTTGTGGGCCTCTTTGGGCGCACAGGGGGCGAGATGTACGAGCAGTACTTC.

A note on this clone: This specimen includes other DNA sequences encoding the same CDR3. V gene TRBV29-1 combines with J gene TRBJ2-3; 9 bases fit TRBD2. This CDR3 is 14 amino acids long. J lost 1 base, V lost 1 base, and 0 bases had no gene match. CDR1 SQVTM and CDR2 ANQGSEA come from the germline V gene. CDR3 in DNA: TGCAGCGTTGAAGGCGGGAGGGGCACAGATACGCAGTATTTT. Its protein product is CSVEGGRGTDTQYF.

The V gene is TRBV11-3, the J gene TRBJ2-7, with a possible D match to TRBD1 (6 bases). V dropped 5 bases and J dropped 0 bases, with 8 bases sitting between them. This CDR3 spans 13 amino acids. Germline values: CDR1 SGHNT, CDR2 YENEEA. The CDR3 spells CASSEDSSYEQYF. CDR3 nucleotide sequence: TGTGCCAGCAGCGAGGACAGCTCCTACGAGCAGTACTTC.

The chain couples TRBV4-2 to TRBJ2-1; 9 bases fit TRBD1. Germline trimming cut 4 bases from V and 0 bases from J; bases unmatched to any gene: 4. The length of the CDR3 is 16 residues. Germline V gene sequence: CDR1 LGHNA, CDR2 YNFKEQ. CDR3 sequence (DNA): TGTGCCAGCAGCCCCCTGACAGGGGGCTCCTACAATGAGCAGTTCTTC. Its protein product is CASSPLTGGSYNEQFF.

This clone turned up a few times. V is TRBV6-5 and J is TRBJ1-2; 7 nucleotides match TRBD1. J gave up 2 bases and V 6 bases, and 6 bases lay outside the gene matches. Germline assignment: CDR1 MNHEY and CDR2 SVGAGI. The length of the CDR3 is 14 residues. The CDR3 sequence: CASSLRQGNYGYTF. CDR3 DNA: TGTGCCAGCAGCCTTCGACAGGGAAACTATGGCTACACCTTC.

This chain uses TRBV7-9 with TRBJ2-3; 7 bases fit TRBD1. The V segment lost 3 bases and the J segment 0 bases; nucleotides outside the gene matches: 0. Per the germline V gene, CDR1 is SEHNR and CDR2 is FQNEAQ (reference sequence). This CDR3 comprises 14 residues. The chain's CDR3 is CASSFRGSTDTQYF. Written as DNA, the CDR3 is TGTGCCAGCAGCTTCAGGGGGAGCACAGATACGCAGTATTTT.

The chain couples TRBV18 to TRBJ2-1; 8 bases align to TRBD1. J was trimmed by 5 bases and V by 0 bases; bases with no gene match: 3. In germline, CDR1 is KGHSH, CDR2 LQKENI. This CDR3 is built from 15 residues. For the CDR3, the DNA is TGTGCCAGCTCACCACCTACAGGGGGTCACAATGAGCAGTTCTTC. It codes for CASSPPTGGHNEQFF.

This clone has only a few counts. The V call is TRBV5-4, the J call TRBJ1-6, with a tentative D call TRBD1 (6 bases). CDR3 size: 16 residues. Germline CDR1 SGHNT, CDR2 YYREEE (reference sequence). The germline V and J ends were trimmed by 0 bases and 8 bases, with 15 bases remaining between them. The chain's CDR3 is CASSLGTEGMHSPLHF. The CDR3 nucleotides read TGTGCCAGCAGCTTGGGGACAGAGGGTATGCATTCACCCCTCCACTTT.

This clone appeared once. This chain uses TRBV30 with TRBJ2-7; TRBD1 is a possible D gene (5 bases). V lost 0 bases and J 0 bases, leaving 12 bases between the germline ends. Looked up from germline, CDR1 is GTSNPN and CDR2 is SVGIG (reference sequence). The CDR3 extends over 15 amino acids. CDR3 nucleotides: TGTGCCTGGAGTGTACCCAGGGTAATCTCCTACGAGCAGTACTTC. It translates to CAWSVPRVISYEQYF.

This clone was detected a few times. This chain joins TRBV6-4 and TRBJ1-5, with D perhaps TRBD1 (5 bases). The V end lost 2 bases, the J end lost 4 bases, and 6 bases lay between the germline ends. The CDR3 spans 13 residues. Germline CDR1 reads MRHNA; CDR2 reads SNTAGT. The CDR3 DNA follows: TGTGCCAGCAGTGACGGGGGGAATCAGCCCCAGCATTTT. The encoded protein is CASSDGGNQPQHF.

The chain links TRBV19 to TRBJ2-1; 13 bases are a match to TRBD2. This CDR3 region has 17 residues. V was pared by 3 bases and J by 8 bases, with 10 bases of the junction left unmatched. Germline CDR1 LNHDA, CDR2 SQIVND (reference sequence). CDR3 nucleotide sequence: TGTGCCAGTAGTATGTGGACTAGCGGGAGTCGCCCACATGAGCAGTTCTTC. It is translated as CASSMWTSGSRPHEQFF.

The rearrangement uses TRBV7-9 and TRBJ2-4; D is perhaps TRBD2 (5 bases). The J call may be faulty, since TRBJ2-7 better matches the DNA end. The CDR3 sequence is 14 residues long. Germline lookup yields CDR1 SEHNR and CDR2 FQNEAQ (reference sequence). Written as DNA, the CDR3 is TGTGCCAGCAGCTTACTATCCGGCGGGCCCGAGCAGTACTTC. The encoded protein is CASSLLSGGPEQYF.